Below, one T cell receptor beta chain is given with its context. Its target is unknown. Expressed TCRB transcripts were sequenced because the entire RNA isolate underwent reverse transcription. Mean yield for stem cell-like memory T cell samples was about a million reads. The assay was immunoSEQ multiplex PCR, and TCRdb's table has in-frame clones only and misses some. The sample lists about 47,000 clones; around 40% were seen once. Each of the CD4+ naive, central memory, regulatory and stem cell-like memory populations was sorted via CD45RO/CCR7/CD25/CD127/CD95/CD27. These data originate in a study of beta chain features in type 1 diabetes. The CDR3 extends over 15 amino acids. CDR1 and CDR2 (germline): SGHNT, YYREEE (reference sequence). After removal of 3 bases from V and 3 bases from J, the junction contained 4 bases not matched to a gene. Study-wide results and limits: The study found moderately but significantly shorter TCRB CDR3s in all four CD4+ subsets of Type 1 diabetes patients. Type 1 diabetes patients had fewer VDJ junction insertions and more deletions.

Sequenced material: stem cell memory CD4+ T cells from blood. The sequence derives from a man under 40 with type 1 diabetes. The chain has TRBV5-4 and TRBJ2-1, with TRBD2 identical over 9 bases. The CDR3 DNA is TGTGCCAGCAGCTCCCGACTAGCGGACTACAATGAGCAGTTCTTC. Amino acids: CASSSRLADYNEQFF.